The present T cell receptor (beta chain) was sequenced within a study of metastatic and nonmetastatic thyroid tumors (dated by TCRdb to the early 2020s). Regarding the research as a whole: The researchers compared repertoires between peripheral blood samples and tumor or nodule tissue samples from patients with malignant or benign thyroid disease.

This clone was picked up many times. The target of this receptor is not known. Within one base of it there is no much larger clone, and no base qualities were kept. Other DNA sequences of this sample code for an identical CDR3. No treatment had been received by any patient before thyroid surgery. The study retrospectively analysed patient clinical samples collected from about 2011 to 2018 using T-cell receptor beta sequencing. General study outcomes and caveats: TCR beta diversity was reported as significantly higher in malignant tumors than in benign nodules, in both blood and tumor samples.

Library generation was performed with PCR. Sequenced on an Illumina HiSeq 4000. High-throughput sequencing was used to profile the CDR3 region of the TCR beta-chain in every patient. On the authors' methods: A classifier to discriminate distant-metastatic papillary thyroid cancer patients was built from CDR3 differences across clinicopathological groups. The Shannon index was used to measure repertoire diversity, and the Morisita-Horn index was used to measure how similar tumor and blood repertoires were. TCRdb reanalyzed the raw reads on its own, using fastp at Q25 for trimming and MiXCR for clone calling, and kept in-frame beta chains. The V and J calls follow TCRdb's processing rather than the paper's. The sample data list approximately 22,000 clones, and about an eighth of these were observed just once. Clones ranked in the top ten supply around an eighth of the sample. The source is a female donor with papillary thyroid cancer or a benign thyroid nodule (not recorded which). Some clones in this sample may be carry-over from other donors' samples. The sequenced sample was blood.

The CDR3 region has the sequence CASSPGLAGFSTDTQYF. The sequenced DNA is TGCGCCAGCAGCCCAGGACTAGCGGGGTTTAGCACAGATACGCAGTATTTT. In this chain, TRBV5-1 is recombined with TRBJ2-3; 12 bases in between match TRBD2. From the cysteine through the phenylalanine, the CDR3 covers 17 amino acids. Left in the record is the CDR3 DNA by itself, 51 bases read in frame from the first base. V is cut back by 4 bases and J by 0 bases, with 6 bases in the junction unmatched. Per the germline V gene, SGHRS is the CDR1 and YFSETQ is the CDR2.